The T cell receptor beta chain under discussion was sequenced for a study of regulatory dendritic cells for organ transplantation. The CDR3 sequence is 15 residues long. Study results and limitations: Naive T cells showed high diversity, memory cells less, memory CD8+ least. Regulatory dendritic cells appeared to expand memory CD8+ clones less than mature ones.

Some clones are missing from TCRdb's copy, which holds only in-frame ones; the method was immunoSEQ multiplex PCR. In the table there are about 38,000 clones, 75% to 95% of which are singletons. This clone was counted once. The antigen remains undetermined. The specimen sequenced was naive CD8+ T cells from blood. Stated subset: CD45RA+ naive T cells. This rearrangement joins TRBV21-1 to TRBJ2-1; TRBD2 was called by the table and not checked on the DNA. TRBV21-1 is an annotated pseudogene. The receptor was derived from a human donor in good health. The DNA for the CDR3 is TGTGCCAGCAGCAAAGCGGGACTAGCAGACAATGAGCAGTTCTTC. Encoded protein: CASSKAGLADNEQFF.